This T cell receptor (beta chain) was profiled in a study of shared clonotypes between healthy human individuals. Whole-study findings and limits: Generally, naive subsets (rather than memory subsets) showed larger estimated richness.

Sequencing used immunoSEQ multiplex PCR; TCRdb keeps in-frame clones, though not all of them. The sample lists under 650,000 clones, about 96% occurring once. Germline assignment: CDR1 MNHEY and CDR2 SVGAGI. This CDR3 is built from 14 residues. V lost 7 bases and J lost 1, with 12 bases in between. This clone was picked up one time. Its target is unknown. The clonotype comes from a woman aged 25-40 years in good health. The V gene is TRBV6-5, the J gene TRBJ2-3, with a possible D match to TRBD2 (6 bases). Input material: naive CD4+ T cells sorted from blood. Subset given: CD45RA+ positively selected. The CDR3 nucleotides read TGTGCCAGCAACGGGGGAGCTGGCACAGATACGCAGTATTTT. The encoded protein is CASNGGAGTDTQYF.